The rows below give T cell receptor beta chains drawn from one sample of a study of blood T cell repertoires in COVID-19. Sequenced by immunoSEQ multiplex PCR; TCRdb stores in-frame clones only, minus some. The profile shows under 100,000 clones, approximately 92% of them singletons. Sequenced material: peripheral blood. These receptor sequences come from a woman aged 55-69 years with active COVID-19. CDR3s include the opening cysteine and the closing phenylalanine or tryptophan. Each record gives: clone size, V gene, D gene, J gene, CDR3 DNA, CDR3 protein. D genes are given only for firm matches. Only some rows state a clone size, as once, few, many or a class for expanded clones.

size: -
V: TRBV10-3
D: TRBD1
J: TRBJ1-2
DNA: TGTGCCACCAGTGACTTTGGGGGACAGGGGGGAGTTAACACCTTC
CDR3: CATSDFGGQGGVNTF

size: -
V: TRBV6-1
D: TRBD1
J: TRBJ1-1
DNA: TGTGCCAGCAGTGAAACAGGGGTAGGTACTGAAGCTTTCTTT
CDR3: CASSETGVGTEAFF

size: -
V: TRBV6-2/TRBV6-3
D: TRBD1
J: TRBJ1-2
DNA: TGTGCCAGCAGTTACGCCCCAGGGGGGAACTATGGCTACACCTTC
CDR3: CASSYAPGGNYGYTF

size: -
V: TRBV9
D: TRBD1
J: TRBJ1-1
DNA: TGTGCCAGCAGCCTTACCGGGACAGCGAACACTGAAGCTTTCTTT
CDR3: CASSLTGTANTEAFF

size: -
V: TRBV15
D: -
J: TRBJ1-3
DNA: TGTGCCACCAGCAGGTATAGACTGAACTCTGGAAACACCATATATTTT
CDR3: CATSRYRLNSGNTIYF

size: -
V: TRBV7-2
D: -
J: TRBJ2-3
DNA: TGTGCCAGCAGCTCACCCACGGAAAGGCGGGATACGCAGTATTTT
CDR3: CASSSPTERRDTQYF

size: -
V: TRBV15
D: -
J: TRBJ1-1
DNA: TGTGCCACCAGCAGGCCCGGGACAACAAACGCTGAAGCTTTCTTT
CDR3: CATSRPGTTNAEAFF

size: -
V: TRBV4-1
D: TRBD2
J: TRBJ2-5
DNA: TGCGCCAGCAGCCAAGGGCCAGCGGGAGCCATGGAGACCCAGTACTTC
CDR3: CASSQGPAGAMETQYF

size: -
V: TRBV24-1
D: TRBD2
J: TRBJ2-3
DNA: TGTGCCACCTCCCCTCTGGGGGGGGGAGATACGCAGTATTTT
CDR3: CATSPLGGGDTQYF

size: -
V: TRBV18
D: TRBD1
J: TRBJ1-4
DNA: TGTGCCAGCTCAGTCGTACAGGGGGCAACTAATGAAAAACTGTTTTTT
CDR3: CASSVVQGATNEKLFF

size: -
V: TRBV15
D: TRBD1
J: TRBJ1-5
DNA: TGTGCCACCAGCGAGAACAGGGGGCTCAATCAGCCCCAGCATTTT
CDR3: CATSENRGLNQPQHF

size: -
V: TRBV2
D: -
J: TRBJ1-2
DNA: TGTGCCAGCCTCCCTTACCTCCTGACAGATAACTATGGCTACACCTTC
CDR3: CASLPYLLTDNYGYTF

size: -
V: TRBV28
D: TRBD2
J: TRBJ2-1
DNA: TGTGCCAGCAGAACTAGCGGGAGGAATGAGCAGTTCTTC
CDR3: CASRTSGRNEQFF

size: -
V: TRBV30
D: -
J: TRBJ1-5
DNA: TGTGCCTGGGCGGGAGGGGAAAGGCAGCCCCAGCATTTT
CDR3: CAWAGGERQPQHF

size: -
V: TRBV5-4
D: TRBD2
J: TRBJ2-7
DNA: TGTGCCAGCAGCTCGAAGCGGGGGGACTCCTACGAGCAGTACTTC
CDR3: CASSSKRGDSYEQYF

size: -
V: TRBV2
D: TRBD2
J: TRBJ2-3
DNA: TGTGCCAGCATCTTAGAAGGACTAGCGGGTAGCACAGATACGCAGTATTTT
CDR3: CASILEGLAGSTDTQYF

size: -
V: TRBV2
D: TRBD1
J: TRBJ1-5
DNA: TGTGCCAGCAGGGGACAGAAACCCAATCAGCCCCAGCATTTT
CDR3: CASRGQKPNQPQHF

size: -
V: TRBV6-1
D: -
J: TRBJ2-4
DNA: TGTGCCAGCAGTGAAGACGGCAAAAACATTCAGTACTTC
CDR3: CASSEDGKNIQYF

size: -
V: TRBV5-1
D: -
J: TRBJ1-6
DNA: TGCGCCAGCAGCTTGGATCAGGGGAACTCACCCCTCCACTTT
CDR3: CASSLDQGNSPLHF

size: -
V: TRBV6-5
D: -
J: TRBJ1-1
DNA: TGTGCCAGCACCCCGGGTGGGTCAGCTGAAGCTTTCTTT
CDR3: CASTPGGSAEAFF

size: -
V: TRBV5-4
D: TRBD2
J: TRBJ2-7
DNA: TGTGCCAGCAGCTTGGTTGGCGGGGGGGAAAACGAGCAGTACTTC
CDR3: CASSLVGGGENEQYF

size: -
V: TRBV18
D: TRBD1
J: TRBJ2-7
DNA: TGTGCCAGCTCACTGGACAGGGATGGACGCGAGCAGTACTTC
CDR3: CASSLDRDGREQYF

size: -
V: TRBV7-6
D: -
J: TRBJ1-1
DNA: TGTGCCAGCAGCTCCCCGAGCAGGGGTGAAACTGAAGCTTTCTTT
CDR3: CASSSPSRGETEAFF

size: -
V: TRBV28
D: TRBD2
J: TRBJ2-2
DNA: TGTGCCAGCAGTCCGGGACTAGCGGGGGCCGGTGGGGAGCTGTTTTTT
CDR3: CASSPGLAGAGGELFF

size: -
V: TRBV6-5
D: TRBD1
J: TRBJ2-2
DNA: TGTGCCAGCAGTTTCGGGACAGCCGGGGAGCTGTTTTTT
CDR3: CASSFGTAGELFF

size: -
V: TRBV5-6
D: TRBD1
J: TRBJ2-2
DNA: TGTGCCAGCAGCCCTCGGGACAGAGCATTCGGCGGGGAGCTGTTTTTT
CDR3: CASSPRDRAFGGELFF

size: -
V: TRBV6-1
D: TRBD2
J: TRBJ2-3
DNA: TGTGCCAGCAGTGACGGCGGGGGTTACACAGATACGCAGTATTTT
CDR3: CASSDGGGYTDTQYF

size: -
V: TRBV18
D: TRBD2
J: TRBJ2-1
DNA: TGTGCCAGCTCAGCGACTAGCTGGAGCAATGAGCAGTTCTTC
CDR3: CASSATSWSNEQFF

size: -
V: TRBV5-5
D: -
J: TRBJ2-7
DNA: TGTGCCAGCAGCTTGGCCGACACCTACGAGCAGTACTTC
CDR3: CASSLADTYEQYF

size: once
V: TRBV19
D: -
J: TRBJ2-3
DNA: TGTGCCAGTAGCCCCACGGTCCGATCTAGCACAGATACGCAGTATTTT
CDR3: CASSPTVRSSTDTQYF

size: -
V: TRBV5-6
D: TRBD1
J: TRBJ1-1
DNA: TGTGCCAGCAGCTTGGGGACAGGGGGCAGAGAAGCTTTCTTT
CDR3: CASSLGTGGREAFF

size: -
V: TRBV18
D: -
J: TRBJ2-5
DNA: TGTGCCAGCTCAAACTCGTACCAAGAGACCCAGTACTTC
CDR3: CASSNSYQETQYF

size: -
V: TRBV10-3
D: TRBD2
J: TRBJ2-3
DNA: TGTGCCATCAGTGAGTCGGAGAGTAGCGGGGGGCCGGGTACGCAGTATTTT
CDR3: CAISESESSGGPGTQYF

size: -
V: TRBV24-1
D: -
J: TRBJ2-7
DNA: TGTGCCACCAGTGATTGGGACTCGGACGAGCAGTACTTC
CDR3: CATSDWDSDEQYF

size: once
V: TRBV3-1/TRBV3-2
D: TRBD2
J: TRBJ2-2
DNA: TGTGCCAGCAGCCGACTAGCAGAGACCGGGGAGCTGTTTTTT
CDR3: CASSRLAETGELFF

size: -
V: TRBV2
D: TRBD1
J: TRBJ2-7
DNA: TGTGCCAGCAGTAGGGACAGGGACAGCTCCTACGAGCAGTACTTC
CDR3: CASSRDRDSSYEQYF

size: -
V: TRBV19
D: TRBD1
J: TRBJ2-3
DNA: TGTGCCAGTAGGACCGCCCGACAGGGGTCTACAGATACGCAGTATTTT
CDR3: CASRTARQGSTDTQYF

size: once
V: TRBV19
D: -
J: TRBJ1-1
DNA: TGTGCCAGTAGTATACCGGGGGTTACTGAAGCTTTCTTT
CDR3: CASSIPGVTEAFF

size: -
V: TRBV19
D: TRBD2
J: TRBJ2-3
DNA: TGTGCCAGTAGCCTGACGGGGGGCGGCGGGAGGGCCGCAGATACGCAGTATTTT
CDR3: CASSLTGGGGRAADTQYF

size: -
V: TRBV7-9
D: TRBD1
J: TRBJ1-1
DNA: TGTGCCAGCAGCTCGCTGACAGGGGTGAACACTGAAGCTTTCTTT
CDR3: CASSSLTGVNTEAFF

size: -
V: TRBV28
D: -
J: TRBJ1-5
DNA: TGTGCCAGCAGTTTACCCCAGGGGCAGGTGGACAGTCTCCGTCAGCCCCAGCATTTT
CDR3: CASSLPQGQVDSLRQPQHF

size: -
V: TRBV4-1
D: TRBD2
J: TRBJ2-1
DNA: TGCGCCAGCAGCCAAGATCCCGGACTAGGCTACAATGAGCAGTTCTTC
CDR3: CASSQDPGLGYNEQFF

size: -
V: TRBV7-2
D: -
J: TRBJ1-5
DNA: TGTGCCAGCAGCGCAATAGGCAATCAGCCCCAGCATTTT
CDR3: CASSAIGNQPQHF

size: -
V: TRBV4-3
D: -
J: TRBJ1-6
DNA: TGCGCCAGCAGCCAAGATGGAGTGAATAATTCACCCCTCCACTTT
CDR3: CASSQDGVNNSPLHF

size: -
V: TRBV6-5
D: TRBD1
J: TRBJ2-7
DNA: TGTGCCAGCAGTTCTACACCGGGACAGGGGGTTTACGAGCAGTACTTC
CDR3: CASSSTPGQGVYEQYF